This T cell receptor (beta chain) was profiled in a study of cytomegalovirus exposure and HLA in healthy donors. Broader study findings: The study reported that TCR beta sequences accurately predicted HLA-A and HLA-B alleles in most subjects. Rare sequences made up most TCRs, while some public TCRs were found in many donors. The classifier reportedly diagnosed cytomegalovirus status with high specificity and sensitivity.

A remark on this clone: Its matching antigen is unknown.

Donors had nominal health at sampling but likely had unrecorded immune exposures. CDR3 length equals 17 residues. With V trimmed by 5 bases and J by 7 bases, 14 bases remained unmatched. Germline V CDR1 and CDR2: LNHDA, SQIVND (reference sequence). Both 60 Vbeta primers and 13 Jbeta primers went into the PCR. Assay used: immunoSEQ multiplex PCR; TCRdb lists only in-frame clones, some missing. The data contain around 90,000 clones, around 85% of them singletons. The sequencing input was PBMCs. The sequence came from a man in his forties in good health and CMV-seropositive. The chain couples TRBV19 to TRBJ1-4; 9 bases are shared with TRBD1. CDR3 nucleotides: TGTGCCAGTAGTCCACAGGGGGCGAATCAGGGGAGTGAAAAACTGTTTTTT. Translation: CASSPQGANQGSEKLFF.